This T cell receptor (beta chain) is from a study of T cell responses to AZD1222 COVID-19 vaccine. Study observations and caveats: Spike-specific TCR breadth rose after two AZD1222 doses, and depth rose as well. Females outnumbered males among donors, who were mostly white British; clonal diversity was possibly underestimated.

Germline values: CDR1 MDHEN, CDR2 SYDVKM. The V gene end was trimmed by 6 bases and the J gene end by 1 base; junction bases not matched to a gene: 5. The CDR3 has 15 residues. A note on this clone: The target antigen is unknown.

Here immunoSEQ multiplex PCR was the method, and the copy in TCRdb shows in-frame clones only, minus some. The sample lists 150,000 to 160,000 clones; about 87% were seen once. The rearrangement joins TRBV28 to TRBJ2-1, with 8 bases aligning to TRBD2. The TCR comes from an adult who received the AZD1222 COVID-19 vaccine. The sequenced sample was peripheral blood, obtained 28 days after the second AZD1222 dose. CDR3 coding DNA: TGTGCCAGCAGCGAGAGCGGGAGTTCCTACAATGAGCAGTTCTTC. Protein product: CASSESGSSYNEQFF. The variable domain in full, completed from reference TRBV28 and TRBJ2-1, reads DVKVTQSSRYLVKRTGEKVFLECVQDMDHENMFWYRQDPGLGLRLIYFSYDVKMKEKGDIPEGYSVSREKKERFSLILESASTNQTSMYLCASSESGSSYNEQFFGPGTRLTVL.